A single sample is the source of the 12 T cell receptor beta chains below, sequenced in a study of tumor-infiltrating lymphocytes in primary liver carcinoma. Each 20-30 mg portion of unsorted bulk tissue served as the source for co-extraction of RNA and DNA. The authors made TCR beta cDNA from approximately 500 ng total RNA with a constant-region primer. Investigators got TCR beta libraries out of three nested multiplex PCR rounds, done with slightly modified ARM-PCR. TRBV1-TRBV30 forward and Cbeta reverse primers drove the first two roughly 10-cycle rounds. TCRdb redid the calling of the multiplex PCR reads with MiXCR, one entry per CDR3 protein. This table has 90,000 to 150,000 distinct CDR3 sequences, around 70% appearing once. The sample consisted of tumor-adjacent normal liver tissue. The receptors were gathered from a woman aged 60-70 years with primary liver carcinoma and hepatitis B virus infection.

By frequency in the sample, this clonotype is medium-sized (0.01 to 0.1%). This chain uses TRBV6-1 with TRBJ2-7; 8 bases align to TRBD2. The CDR3 sequence is 15 residues long. Germline values: CDR1 MNHNS, CDR2 SASEGT. Trimming cost V 7 bases and J 1 base; bases outside gene matches: 9. CDR3 residues: CASNPTGGDSYEQYF. The DNA of the CDR3 is TGTGCCAGCAACCCAACGGGGGGGGATTCCTACGAGCAGTACTTC.

Remarks on this clonotype: The junction departs from the called germline gene at one end, perhaps through a read error. This chain joins TRBV6-1 and TRBJ1-2, with D uncertain. Germline CDR1 and CDR2: MNHNS and SASEGT. This CDR3 region has 14 residues. CDR3 bases: TGTGCCCGCAGTGACGGTTCCGAGCACTATGGCTACACCTTC. This sequence encodes CARSDGSEHYGYTF.

This clonotype was observed a few times. The chain recombines TRBV19 with TRBJ2-1, with D hard to call. The CDR3 spans 14 residues. The germline V and J ends were trimmed by 5 bases and 4 bases, with 12 bases remaining between them. The germline V gene encodes CDR1 LNHDA and CDR2 SQIVND (reference sequence). As DNA, the CDR3 is TGTGCCAGTAGTGAGTGGGTGCAATACAATGAGCAGTTCTTC. Protein: CASSEWVQYNEQFF.

With respect to this clonotype: A junction end diverges from the germline sequence, so it may reflect a read error. The V and J genes are TRBV4-1 and TRBJ2-5; TRBD2 matches 13 bases. There are 17 residues in the CDR3. CDR1 MGHRA and CDR2 YSYEKL come from the germline V gene. The CDR3 region has the DNA TGCGCCAGCAGCCAGGGGGGACTAGCGGGGATACAAGAGACCCAGCACTTC. It codes for CASSQGGLAGIQETQHF.

On this clonotype: At one end, the junction sequence differs from germline, possibly due to a read error. The genes are TRBV4-1 and TRBJ1-5; 8 nucleotides line up with TRBD1. CDR1 is MGHRA and CDR2 is YSYEKL in the germline V gene. This CDR3 region has 17 residues. CDR3 bases: TGCGCCAGCAGCCAAGATATTGCACAGGGGGTGTGGCAGCCCCCGCATTTT. It yields the protein CASSQDIAQGVWQPPHF.

Worth noting for this clonotype: The junction does not match germline at one end; this may be a read error. This chain links TRBV6-5 with TRBJ2-3; 7 bases fit TRBD2. Germline CDR1 and CDR2: MNHEY and SVGAGI. This CDR3 has 14 residues. CDR3 sequence (DNA): TGTGCCAGCAGAACTAGCGAGAGTCGTGATACGCAATATTTT. It translates to CASRTSESRDTQYF.

In regard to this clonotype: This may be a read error: a much more frequent sequence differs by one nucleotide. The rearrangement uses TRBV28 and TRBJ1-2, with D possibly being TRBD1 (5 bases). The germline V gene has CDR1 MDHEN and CDR2 SYDVKM. With 7 bases removed from V and 8 bases from J, the gap between germline ends came to 17 bases. CDR3 length: 13 residues. Here the CDR3 reads CASTTPSGDGYTF. The CDR3 region has the DNA TGTGCCAGCACTACCCCCTCGGGGGACGGCTACACCTTC.

Regarding this clonotype: Lacking the conserved final phenylalanine or tryptophan, this CDR3 likely reflects a read error. The chain is built from TRBV12-3 or TRBV12-4 and TRBJ1-1; possible D gene TRBD1, 5 bases. Trimming pared 6 bases from V and 11 bases from J, leaving 13 bases between. The CDR3 sequence is 11 residues long. Here the CDR3 reads CASSEGKGAFY. DNA of the CDR3: TGTGCCAGCAGCGAGGGGAAGGGCGCTTTCTAT.

The chain is built from TRBV12-3 or TRBV12-4 and TRBJ2-1, with TRBD2 matching over 7 bases. This CDR3 comprises 14 residues. Germline trimming cut 5 bases from V and 8 bases from J; bases unmatched to any gene: 9. The CDR3 DNA sequence: TGTGCCAGCAGTCCAGTGGGAGGGCGCTATGAGCAGTTCTTC. The encoded protein is CASSPVGGRYEQFF.

Remarks on this clonotype: A read error may produce the germline difference seen at one junction end. The chain couples TRBV7-9 to TRBJ1-1; D might be TRBD1 (6 bases). CDR1 is SEHNR, CDR2 FQNEAQ, per germline (reference sequence). This CDR3 spans 13 amino acids. This CDR3 is CASGLPGGTETFF. CDR3 nucleotide sequence: TGTGCAAGCGGCCTGCCTGGGGGCACTGAAACTTTCTTT.

Details on this clonotype: A read error may be the cause here, since a much bigger clone is one base away. The CDR3 spells CASSLITGAQFF. Written as DNA, the CDR3 is TGTGCCAGCAGTTTAATTACGGGCGCGCAGTTCTTC. The chain recombines TRBV28 with TRBJ2-1; the D is unclear. Trimming took 2 bases from V and 12 from J, leaving 11 bases between them. Germline lookup yields CDR1 MDHEN and CDR2 SYDVKM. The CDR3 runs 12 residues.

This chain links TRBV29-1 with TRBJ1-2; weak D call: TRBD1 (6 bases). CDR1 is SQVTM and CDR2 is ANQGSEA in the germline V gene. This CDR3 region has 15 residues. Trimming left V 6 bases short and J 5 bases short, with 22 bases between. Here the CDR3 DNA reads TGCAGCGTCGCCGTATCAGTGACAGGATTTTATGGCTACACCTTC. It encodes CSVAVSVTGFYGYTF.